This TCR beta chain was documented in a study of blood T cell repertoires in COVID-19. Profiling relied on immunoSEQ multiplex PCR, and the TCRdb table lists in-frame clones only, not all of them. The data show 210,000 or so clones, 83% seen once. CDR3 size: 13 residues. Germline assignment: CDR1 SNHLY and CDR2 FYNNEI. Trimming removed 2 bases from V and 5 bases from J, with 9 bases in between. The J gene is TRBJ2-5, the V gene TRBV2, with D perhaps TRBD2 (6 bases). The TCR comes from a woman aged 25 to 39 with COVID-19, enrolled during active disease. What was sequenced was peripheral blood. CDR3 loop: CASSEYGGETQYF. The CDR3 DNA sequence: TGTGCCAGCAGTGAATATGGGGGGGAGACCCAGTACTTC.